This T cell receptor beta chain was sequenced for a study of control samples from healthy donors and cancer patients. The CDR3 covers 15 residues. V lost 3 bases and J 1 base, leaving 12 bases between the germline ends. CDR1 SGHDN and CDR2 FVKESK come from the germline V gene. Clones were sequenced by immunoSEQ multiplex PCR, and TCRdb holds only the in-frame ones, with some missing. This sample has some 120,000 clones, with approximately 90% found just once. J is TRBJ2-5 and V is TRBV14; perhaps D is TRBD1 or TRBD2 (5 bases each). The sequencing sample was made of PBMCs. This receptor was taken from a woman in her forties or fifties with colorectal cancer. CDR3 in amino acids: CASSQYGTGQETQYF. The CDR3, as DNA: TGTGCCAGCAGCCAGTACGGGACGGGCCAAGAGACCCAGTACTTC.